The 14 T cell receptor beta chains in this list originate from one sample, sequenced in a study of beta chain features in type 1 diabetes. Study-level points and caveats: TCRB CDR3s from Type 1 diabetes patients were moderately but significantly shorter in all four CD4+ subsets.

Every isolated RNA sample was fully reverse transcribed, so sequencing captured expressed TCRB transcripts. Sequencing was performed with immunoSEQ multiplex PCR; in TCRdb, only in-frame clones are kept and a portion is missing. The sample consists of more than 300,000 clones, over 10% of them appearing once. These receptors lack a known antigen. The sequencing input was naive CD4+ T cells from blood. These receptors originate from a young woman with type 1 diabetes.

As DNA, the CDR3 is TGCGCCAGCAGCTTGGGGCAGGAAGGTGAAAAACTGTTTTTT. Its protein is CASSLGQEGEKLFF. The chain carries TRBV5-1 and TRBJ1-4; unclear D gene. V gave up 0 bases and J gave up 7 bases, with 10 bases separating them. Looked up from germline, CDR1 is SGHRS and CDR2 is YFSETQ. The CDR3 has 14 amino acids.

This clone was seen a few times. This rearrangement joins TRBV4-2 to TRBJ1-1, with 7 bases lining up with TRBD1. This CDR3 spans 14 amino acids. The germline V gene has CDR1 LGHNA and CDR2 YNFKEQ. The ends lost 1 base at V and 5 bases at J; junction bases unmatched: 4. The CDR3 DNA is TGTGCCAGCAGCCAAGGGTCCAGGGGGACTGAAGCTTTCTTT. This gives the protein CASSQGSRGTEAFF.

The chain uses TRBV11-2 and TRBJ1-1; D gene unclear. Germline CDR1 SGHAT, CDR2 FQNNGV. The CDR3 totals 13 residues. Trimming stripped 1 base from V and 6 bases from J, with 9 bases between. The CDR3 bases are TGTGCCAGCAGCTTAGGAACCCTAGCTGAAGCTTTCTTT. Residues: CASSLGTLAEAFF.

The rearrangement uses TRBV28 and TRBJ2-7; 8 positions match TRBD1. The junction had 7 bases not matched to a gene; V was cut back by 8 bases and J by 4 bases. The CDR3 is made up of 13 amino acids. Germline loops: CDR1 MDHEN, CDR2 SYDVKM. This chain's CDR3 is CASGPGQEYEQYF. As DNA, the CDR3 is TGTGCCAGCGGCCCGGGACAGGAGTACGAGCAGTACTTC.

The CDR3: CASSVTSGPYNEQFF. The CDR3 DNA reads TGTGCCAGCAGCGTAACTAGCGGGCCCTACAATGAGCAGTTCTTC. This chain uses TRBV7-2 with TRBJ2-1; 9 nucleotides align to TRBD2. V was pared by 5 bases and J by 2 bases, with 4 bases of the junction left unmatched. This CDR3 contains 15 residues. Germline V gene data show CDR1 as SGHTA and CDR2 as FQGNSA.

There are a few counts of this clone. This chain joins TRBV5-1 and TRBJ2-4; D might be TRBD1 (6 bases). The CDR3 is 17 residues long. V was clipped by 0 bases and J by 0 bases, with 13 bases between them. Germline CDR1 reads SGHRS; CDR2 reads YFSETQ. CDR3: CASSLEGTTLAKNIQYF. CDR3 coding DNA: TGCGCCAGCAGCTTGGAAGGGACAACACTAGCCAAAAACATTCAGTACTTC.

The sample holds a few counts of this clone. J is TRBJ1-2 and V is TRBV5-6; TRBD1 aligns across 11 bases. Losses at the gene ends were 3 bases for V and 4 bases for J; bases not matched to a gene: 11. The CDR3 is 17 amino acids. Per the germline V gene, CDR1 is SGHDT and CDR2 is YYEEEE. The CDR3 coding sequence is TGTGCCAGCAGCTACACCCAAAGGACAGGGGGCGGCTATGGCTACACCTTC. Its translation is CASSYTQRTGGGYGYTF. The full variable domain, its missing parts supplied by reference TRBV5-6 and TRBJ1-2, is DAGVTQSPTHLIKTRGQQVTLRCSPKSGHDTVSWYQQALGQGPQFIFQYYEEEERQRGNFPDRFSGHQFPNYSSELNVNALLLGDSALYLCASSYTQRTGGGYGYTFGSGTRLTVV.

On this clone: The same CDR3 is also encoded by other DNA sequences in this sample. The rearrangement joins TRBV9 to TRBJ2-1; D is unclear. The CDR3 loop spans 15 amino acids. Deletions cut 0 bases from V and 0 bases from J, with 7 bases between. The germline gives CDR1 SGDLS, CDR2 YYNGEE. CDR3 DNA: TGTGCCAGCAGCGTAGATCTGAGCTCCTACAATGAGCAGTTCTTC. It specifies CASSVDLSSYNEQFF.

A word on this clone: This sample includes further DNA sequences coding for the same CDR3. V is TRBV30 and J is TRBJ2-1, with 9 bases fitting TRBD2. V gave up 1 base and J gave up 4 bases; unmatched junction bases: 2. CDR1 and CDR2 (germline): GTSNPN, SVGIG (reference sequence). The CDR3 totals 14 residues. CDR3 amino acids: CAWSGLAVYNEQFF. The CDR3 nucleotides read TGTGCCTGGAGTGGACTAGCGGTGTACAATGAGCAGTTCTTC.

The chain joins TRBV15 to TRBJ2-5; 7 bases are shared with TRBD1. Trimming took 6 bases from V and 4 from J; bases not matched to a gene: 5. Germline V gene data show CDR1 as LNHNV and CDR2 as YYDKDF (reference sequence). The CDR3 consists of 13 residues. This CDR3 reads CATRTQGVETQYF. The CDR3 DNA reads TGTGCCACCAGAACCCAGGGGGTAGAGACCCAGTACTTC.

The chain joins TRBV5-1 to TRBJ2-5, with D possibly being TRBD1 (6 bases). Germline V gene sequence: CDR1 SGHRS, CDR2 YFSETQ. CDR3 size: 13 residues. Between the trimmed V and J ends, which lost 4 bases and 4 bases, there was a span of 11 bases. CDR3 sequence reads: CASSGRGGETQYF. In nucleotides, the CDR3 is TGCGCCAGCAGCGGCAGGGGTGGAGAGACCCAGTACTTC.

For the CDR3, the DNA is TGCGCCAGCAGCGGACAGGGTTCTCAGTACTTC. Translation gives CASSGQGSQYF. The V and J genes are TRBV5-1 and TRBJ2-7, with 8 bases lining up with TRBD1. After removal of 4 bases from V and 10 bases from J, the junction contained 4 bases not matched to a gene. The CDR3 spans 11 residues. Germline CDR1 reads SGHRS; CDR2 reads YFSETQ.

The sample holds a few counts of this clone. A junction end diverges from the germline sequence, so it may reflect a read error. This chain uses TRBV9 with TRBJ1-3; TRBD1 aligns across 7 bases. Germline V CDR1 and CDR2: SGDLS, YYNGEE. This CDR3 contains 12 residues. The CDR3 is CASSPAVPGQHF. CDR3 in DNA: TGTGCCAGCAGCCCGGCGGTCCCGGGACAGCACTTT.

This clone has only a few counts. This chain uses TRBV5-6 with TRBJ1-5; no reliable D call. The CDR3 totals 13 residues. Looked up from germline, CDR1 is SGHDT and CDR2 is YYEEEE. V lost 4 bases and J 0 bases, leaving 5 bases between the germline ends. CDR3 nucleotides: TGTGCCAGCAGCCGTAGTAGCAATCAGCCCCAGCATTTT. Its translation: CASSRSSNQPQHF.